Following are 24 T cell receptor beta chains from one sample sequenced in a study of cytotoxic CD8 clonotypes in ibrutinib-treated CLL. Produced via immunoSEQ multiplex PCR; TCRdb's table is partial and in-frame only. The table has about 140,000 clones, around 80% seen once. The starting material was PBMCs, obtained after 36 months of ibrutinib treatment. Source of these receptors: a human donor with chronic lymphocytic leukemia.

The genes are TRBV19 and TRBJ2-1; unclear D gene. V lost 6 bases and J lost 5, with 11 bases in between. Germline CDR1 reads LNHDA; CDR2 reads SQIVND (reference sequence). The CDR3 length is 13 residues. CDR3 loop: CASSDTDDNEQFF. CDR3 DNA: TGTGCCAGTAGCGACACGGACGACAATGAGCAGTTCTTC.

V usage is TRBV29-1 and J usage is TRBJ1-1; D possibly corresponds to TRBD1 (6 bases). V dropped 7 bases and J dropped 0 bases, with 15 bases sitting between them. Germline CDR1 reads SQVTM; CDR2 reads ANQGSEA. This CDR3 is 14 amino acids long. The CDR3 bases are TGCAGCGCCAGAAGGACAGCTATGAACACTGAAGCTTTCTTT. Its protein product is CSARRTAMNTEAFF.

Only one count was recorded for this clone. The chain uses TRBV2 and TRBJ2-5; D is unclear. Germline lookup yields CDR1 SNHLY and CDR2 FYNNEI. The CDR3 contains 16 residues. The V and J ends lost 7 bases and 0 bases respectively, with 18 bases between them. The CDR3 reads CASKRLKQIHQETQYF. The CDR3 coding sequence is TGTGCCAGCAAAAGGTTAAAACAGATCCACCAAGAGACCCAGTACTTC. Variable domain in full (rest from reference TRBV2 and TRBJ2-5): EPEVTQTPSHQVTQMGQEVILRCVPISNHLYFYWYRQILGQKVEFLVSFYNNEISEKSEIFDDQFSVERPDGSNFTLKIRSTKLEDSAMYFCASKRLKQIHQETQYFGPGTRLLVL.

CDR3 loop: CASSLAVDYGYTF. Written as DNA, the CDR3 is TGCGCCAGCAGCTTGGCCGTCGACTATGGCTACACCTTC. The V gene is TRBV5-1, the J gene TRBJ1-2, with no clear D. V was cut by 0 bases and J by 3 bases, with 6 bases left in between. The CDR3 extends over 13 amino acids. Germline lookup yields CDR1 SGHRS and CDR2 YFSETQ.

This clone has a single count. The chain joins TRBV19 to TRBJ2-7, with 9 positions matching TRBD1. This CDR3 has 15 residues. Germline lookup yields CDR1 LNHDA and CDR2 SQIVND (reference sequence). The V gene end was trimmed by 4 bases and the J gene end by 4 bases; junction bases not matched to a gene: 8. The CDR3 nucleotides are TGTGCCAGTAGTAAACTTACCGGGACAGGGTACGAGCAGTACTTC. Its protein is CASSKLTGTGYEQYF.

The CDR3 is CASSSRTGVLEFGYTF. The CDR3 DNA reads as TGTGCCAGCAGTTCGCGGACAGGAGTTCTGGAATTTGGCTACACCTTC. V is TRBV6-6 and J is TRBJ1-2; 7 bases agree with TRBD1. The V segment lost 4 bases and the J segment 7 bases; nucleotides outside the gene matches: 15. CDR1 and CDR2 (germline): MNHNY, SVGAGI (reference sequence). This CDR3 has 16 residues.

V is TRBV5-4 and J is TRBJ2-1; 9 bases map to TRBD2. CDR3 size: 16 residues. Germline CDR1 SGHNT, CDR2 YYREEE (reference sequence). V lost 4 bases and J lost 4; bases outside the gene matches: 9. Here the CDR3 reads CASSPMETSGYNEQFF. DNA of the CDR3: TGTGCCAGCAGCCCCATGGAAACTAGCGGGTACAATGAGCAGTTCTTC.

Written as DNA, the CDR3 is TGTGCCACCAGCAGAGATTTTACGGACAATGAGCAGTTCTTC. Protein: CATSRDFTDNEQFF. The genes are TRBV15 and TRBJ2-1; D ambiguous. V lost 0 bases, J lost 5 bases, and 8 bases lay in between. Per the germline V gene, CDR1 is LNHNV and CDR2 is YYDKDF (reference sequence). The CDR3 is made up of 14 amino acids.

The gene calls are TRBV9 and TRBJ2-7, with 7 bases aligning to TRBD1. The CDR3 runs 15 residues. V trimming: 0 bases; J trimming: 2 bases; junction bases outside the gene matches: 5. From germline, CDR1 is SGDLS and CDR2 YYNGEE. The CDR3 nucleotides are TGTGCCAGCAGCGTAGGCGTCAGGGGGACCTACGAGCAGTACTTC. Its protein is CASSVGVRGTYEQYF.

The chain joins TRBV18 to TRBJ2-2, with a weak D call TRBD2 (5 bases). Looked up from germline, CDR1 is KGHSH and CDR2 is LQKENI. Trimming took 0 bases from V and 4 from J, leaving 6 bases between them. CDR3 length equals 14 residues. For the CDR3, the DNA is TGTGCCAGCTCACCACCACGGGGCACCGGGGAGCTGTTTTTT. This encodes CASSPPRGTGELFF.

The V call is TRBV5-5, the J call TRBJ2-3, with D unresolved. V lost 4 bases and J lost 2, with 8 bases in between. The CDR3 spans 13 residues. The germline V gene has CDR1 SGHKS and CDR2 YYEKEE (reference sequence). CDR3 DNA sequence: TGTGCCAGCAGCCCGAACCCCACAGATACGCAGTATTTT. This gives the protein CASSPNPTDTQYF.

This clone occurred a few times. The rearrangement links TRBV29-1 to TRBJ1-4; D remains ambiguous. The germline V and J ends were trimmed by 6 bases and 0 bases, with 2 bases remaining between them. The CDR3 covers 11 residues. Germline V gene sequence: CDR1 SQVTM, CDR2 ANQGSEA. The CDR3 bases are TGCAGCGTCTCAACTAATGAAAAACTGTTTTTT. It yields the protein CSVSTNEKLFF.

This clone was seen a handful of times. This chain links TRBV27 with TRBJ1-2; perhaps TRBD1 as D (6 bases). Looked up from germline, CDR1 is MNHEY and CDR2 is SMNVEV (reference sequence). V dropped 1 base and J dropped 0 bases, with 12 bases sitting between them. The CDR3 spans 16 residues. The CDR3 protein is CASSLLGAPSNYGYTF. CDR3 in DNA: TGTGCCAGCAGTTTATTGGGGGCCCCCTCTAACTATGGCTACACCTTC.

This rearrangement joins TRBV5-4 to TRBJ1-1, with D uncertain. Germline CDR1 SGHNT, CDR2 YYREEE (reference sequence). Trimming shortened V by 4 bases and J by 5 bases, and 9 bases separated the two germline ends. This CDR3 has 12 amino acids. This CDR3 is CASSQTQTEAFF. The CDR3 bases are TGTGCCAGCAGCCAGACACAGACTGAAGCTTTCTTT.

The chain has TRBV14 and TRBJ2-7; D is tentatively TRBD1 or TRBD2 (7 bases each). This CDR3 has 15 amino acids. CDR1 and CDR2 from the germline V gene are SGHDN and FVKESK. V was clipped by 3 bases and J by 3 bases, with 15 bases between them. The CDR3 sequence is CASSQGRGQFYEQYF. Written as DNA, the CDR3 is TGTGCCAGCAGCCAGGGGAGGGGGCAGTTCTACGAGCAGTACTTC.

The J gene is TRBJ1-5, the V gene TRBV10-3, with TRBD1 matching over 9 bases. With 6 bases clipped from V and 2 bases from J, the junction kept 2 bases outside the gene matches. The V gene's germline CDR1 is ENHRY and CDR2 SYGVKD. This CDR3 is built from 14 residues. In DNA, the CDR3 is TGTGCCATCAGCAGGACAGGGGGCAATCAGCCCCAGCATTTT. Protein sequence: CAISRTGGNQPQHF.

The chain links TRBV5-1 to TRBJ2-1; TRBD1 matches 9 bases. Germline CDR1 and CDR2: SGHRS and YFSETQ. CDR3 length equals 14 residues. The ends lost 3 bases at V and 6 bases at J; junction bases unmatched: 4. The CDR3 protein is CASSWKDRGNEQFF. CDR3 sequence (DNA): TGCGCCAGCAGCTGGAAGGACAGGGGCAATGAGCAGTTCTTC.

The chain has TRBV5-1 and TRBJ2-3; D gene unclear. Germline values: CDR1 SGHRS, CDR2 YFSETQ. There are 14 residues in the CDR3. With 1 base removed from V and 0 bases from J, the gap between germline ends came to 6 bases. DNA for the CDR3: TGCGCCAGCAGCTTGATGCGAAGCACAGATACGCAGTATTTT. Its protein is CASSLMRSTDTQYF.

J is TRBJ2-7 and V is TRBV9; TRBD1 aligns across 9 bases. V lost 0 bases and J lost 3; bases outside the gene matches: 1. The CDR3 is 14 amino acids. The germline gives CDR1 SGDLS, CDR2 YYNGEE. The CDR3, as DNA: TGTGCCAGCAGCGTAGGGACAGGGGACTACGAGCAGTACTTC. Protein sequence: CASSVGTGDYEQYF.

This sequence joins TRBV25-1 and TRBJ1-2; weak D call: TRBD1 (5 bases). The CDR3 has 16 amino acids. Germline V lookup: CDR1 MGHDK, CDR2 SYGVNS. Between the trimmed V and J ends, which lost 1 base and 2 bases, there was a span of 14 bases. The CDR3 DNA is TGTGCCAGCAGTGAATGGGGGATGACAGCAAACTATGGCTACACCTTC. Its protein is CASSEWGMTANYGYTF.

This rearrangement joins TRBV10-2 to TRBJ1-2, with D perhaps TRBD1 (5 bases). Germline CDR1 WSHSY, CDR2 SAAADI. This CDR3 is 15 amino acids long. The V gene lost 1 base and the J gene lost 4 bases, with 13 bases spanning the gap. The CDR3 loop is CASSELGEGAYGYTF. Here the CDR3 DNA reads TGCGCCAGCAGTGAGTTGGGGGAAGGCGCCTATGGCTACACCTTC.

This clone was picked up a small number of times. The CDR3 nucleotides read TGTGCCAGCAGTTTAGGGACAGGGTTCTACGAGCAGTACTTC. Translated: CASSLGTGFYEQYF. The chain recombines TRBV27 with TRBJ2-7, with 9 bases aligning to TRBD1. Germline values: CDR1 MNHEY, CDR2 SMNVEV (reference sequence). The CDR3 loop spans 14 amino acids. After removal of 2 bases from V and 3 bases from J, the junction contained 2 bases not matched to a gene.

The V gene is TRBV5-6, the J gene TRBJ1-6; D is unclear. V was clipped by 3 bases and J by 10 bases, with 17 bases between them. The germline gives CDR1 SGHDT, CDR2 YYEEEE. The CDR3 totals 15 residues. The CDR3 sequence: CASSSYSQASSPLHF. The CDR3 nucleotides are TGTGCCAGCAGCTCGTATTCCCAAGCCTCCTCACCCCTCCACTTT. Full variable domain (outside the CDR3, taken from reference TRBV5-6 and TRBJ1-6): DAGVTQSPTHLIKTRGQQVTLRCSPKSGHDTVSWYQQALGQGPQFIFQYYEEEERQRGNFPDRFSGHQFPNYSSELNVNALLLGDSALYLCASSSYSQASSPLHFGNGTRLTVT.

The chain carries TRBV4-1 and TRBJ2-3; 13 bases fit TRBD2. Trimming at V came to 5 bases and at J to 5 bases, leaving 4 bases not matched to a gene. Looked up from germline, CDR1 is MGHRA and CDR2 is YSYEKL. CDR3 size: 15 residues. The CDR3 region has the DNA TGCGCCAGCAGCTCCCGACTAGCGGGAGGAGATACGCAGTATTTT. As protein: CASSSRLAGGDTQYF.